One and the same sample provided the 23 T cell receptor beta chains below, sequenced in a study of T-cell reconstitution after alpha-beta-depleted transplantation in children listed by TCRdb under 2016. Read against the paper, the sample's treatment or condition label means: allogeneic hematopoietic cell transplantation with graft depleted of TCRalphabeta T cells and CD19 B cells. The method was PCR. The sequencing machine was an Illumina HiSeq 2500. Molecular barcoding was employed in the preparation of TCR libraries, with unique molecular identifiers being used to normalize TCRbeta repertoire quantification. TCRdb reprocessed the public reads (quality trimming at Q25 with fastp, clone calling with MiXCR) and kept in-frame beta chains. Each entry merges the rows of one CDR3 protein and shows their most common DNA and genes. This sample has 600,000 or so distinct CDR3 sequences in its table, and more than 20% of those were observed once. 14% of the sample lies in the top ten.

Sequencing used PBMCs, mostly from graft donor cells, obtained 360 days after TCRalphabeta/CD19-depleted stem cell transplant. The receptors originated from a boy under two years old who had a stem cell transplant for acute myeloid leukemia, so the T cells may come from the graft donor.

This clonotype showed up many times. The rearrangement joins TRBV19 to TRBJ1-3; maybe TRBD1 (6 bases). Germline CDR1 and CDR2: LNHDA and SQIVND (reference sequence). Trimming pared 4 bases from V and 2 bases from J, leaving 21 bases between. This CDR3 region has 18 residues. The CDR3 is CASSNNREVAWPGNTIYF. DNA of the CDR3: TGTGCCAGTAGTAACAACAGGGAAGTTGCCTGGCCTGGAAACACCATATATTTT. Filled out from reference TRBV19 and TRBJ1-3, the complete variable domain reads DGGITQSPKYLFRKEGQNVTLSCEQNLNHDAMYWYRQDPGQGLRLIYYSQIVNDFQKGDIAEGYSVSREKKESFPLTVTSAQKNPTAFYLCASSNNREVAWPGNTIYFGEGSWLTVV.

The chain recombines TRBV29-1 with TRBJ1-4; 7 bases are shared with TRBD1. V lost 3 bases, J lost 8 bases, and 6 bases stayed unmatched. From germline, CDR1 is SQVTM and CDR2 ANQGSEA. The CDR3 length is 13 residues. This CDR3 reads CSVELGQPEKLFF. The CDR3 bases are TGCAGCGTTGAGTTGGGACAGCCAGAAAAACTGTTTTTT.

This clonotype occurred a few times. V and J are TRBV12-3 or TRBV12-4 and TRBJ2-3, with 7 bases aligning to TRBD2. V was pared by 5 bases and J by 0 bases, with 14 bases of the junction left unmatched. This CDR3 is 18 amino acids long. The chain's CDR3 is CASSRSVSGPPSTDTQYF. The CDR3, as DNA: TGTGCCAGCAGTCGCAGCGTTAGCGGGCCTCCAAGCACAGATACGCAGTATTTT.

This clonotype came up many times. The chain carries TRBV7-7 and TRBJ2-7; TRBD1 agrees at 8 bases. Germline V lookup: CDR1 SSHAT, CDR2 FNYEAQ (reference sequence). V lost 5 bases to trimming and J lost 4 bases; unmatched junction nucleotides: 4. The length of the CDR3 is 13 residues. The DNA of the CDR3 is TGTGCCAGCAGCCCGGACAGGGTGTACGAGCAGTACGTC. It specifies CASSPDRVYEQYV.

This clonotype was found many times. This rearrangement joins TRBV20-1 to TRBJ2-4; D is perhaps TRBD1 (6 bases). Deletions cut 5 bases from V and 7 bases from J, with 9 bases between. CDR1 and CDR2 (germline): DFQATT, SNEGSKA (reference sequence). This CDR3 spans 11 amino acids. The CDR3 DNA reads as TGCAGTGCTCCTACAGGGAACATTCAGTACTTC. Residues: CSAPTGNIQYF.

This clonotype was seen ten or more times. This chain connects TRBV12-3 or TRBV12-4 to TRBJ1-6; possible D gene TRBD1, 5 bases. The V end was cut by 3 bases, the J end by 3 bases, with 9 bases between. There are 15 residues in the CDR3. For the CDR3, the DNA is TGTGCCAGCAGTTTGTGGGGGGACTATAATTCACCCCTCCACTTT. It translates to CASSLWGDYNSPLHF.

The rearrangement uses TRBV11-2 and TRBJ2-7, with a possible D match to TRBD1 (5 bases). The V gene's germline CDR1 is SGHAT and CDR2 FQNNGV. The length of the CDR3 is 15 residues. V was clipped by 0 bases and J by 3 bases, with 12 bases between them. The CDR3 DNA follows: TGTGCCAGCAGCTTAGAGGTGGCAGGGTACTACGAGCAGTACTTC. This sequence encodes CASSLEVAGYYEQYF. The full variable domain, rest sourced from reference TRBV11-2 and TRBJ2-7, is EAGVAQSPRYKIIEKRQSVAFWCNPISGHATLYWYQQILGQGPKLLIQFQNNGVVDDSQLPKDRFSAERLKGVDSTLKIQPAKLEDSAVYLCASSLEVAGYYEQYFGPGTRLTVT.

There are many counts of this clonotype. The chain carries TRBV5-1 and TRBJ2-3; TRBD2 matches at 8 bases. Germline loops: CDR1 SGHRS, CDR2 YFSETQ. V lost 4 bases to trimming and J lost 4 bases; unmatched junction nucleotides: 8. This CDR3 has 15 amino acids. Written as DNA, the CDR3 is TGCGCCAGCAGCCCAAACCTACTAGCGGCAGATACGCAGTATTTT. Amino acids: CASSPNLLAADTQYF.

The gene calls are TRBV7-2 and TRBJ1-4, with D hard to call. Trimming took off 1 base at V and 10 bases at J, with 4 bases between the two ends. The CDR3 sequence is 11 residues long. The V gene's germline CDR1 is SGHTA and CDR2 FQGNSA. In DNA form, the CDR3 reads TGTGCCAGCAGCTTAGGCAGAAAACTGTTTTTT. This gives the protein CASSLGRKLFF.

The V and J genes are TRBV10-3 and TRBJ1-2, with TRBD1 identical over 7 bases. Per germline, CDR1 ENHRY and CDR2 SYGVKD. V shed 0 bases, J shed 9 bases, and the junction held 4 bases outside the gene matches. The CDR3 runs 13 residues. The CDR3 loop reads CAISESDRRSYTF. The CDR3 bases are TGTGCCATCAGTGAGTCGGACAGGAGGAGCTACACCTTC.

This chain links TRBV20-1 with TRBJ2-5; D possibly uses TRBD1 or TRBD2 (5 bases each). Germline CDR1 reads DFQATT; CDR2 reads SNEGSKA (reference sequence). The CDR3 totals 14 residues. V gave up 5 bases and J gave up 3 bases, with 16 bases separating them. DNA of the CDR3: TGCAGTGCTCCAACTAGGGACGGGGAAGAGACCCAGTACTTC. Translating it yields CSAPTRDGEETQYF.

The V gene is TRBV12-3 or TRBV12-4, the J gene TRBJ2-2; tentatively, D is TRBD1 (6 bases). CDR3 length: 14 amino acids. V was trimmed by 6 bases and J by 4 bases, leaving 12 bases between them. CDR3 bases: TGTGCCAGCAGCCGACAGGTGATCACCGGGGAGCTGTTTTTT. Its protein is CASSRQVITGELFF.

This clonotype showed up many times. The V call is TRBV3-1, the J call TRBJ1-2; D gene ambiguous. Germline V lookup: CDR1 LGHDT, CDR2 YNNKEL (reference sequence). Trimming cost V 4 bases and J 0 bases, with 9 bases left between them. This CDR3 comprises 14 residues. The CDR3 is CASSRGEANYGYTF. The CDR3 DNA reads TGTGCCAGCAGCCGAGGAGAGGCTAACTATGGCTACACCTTC.

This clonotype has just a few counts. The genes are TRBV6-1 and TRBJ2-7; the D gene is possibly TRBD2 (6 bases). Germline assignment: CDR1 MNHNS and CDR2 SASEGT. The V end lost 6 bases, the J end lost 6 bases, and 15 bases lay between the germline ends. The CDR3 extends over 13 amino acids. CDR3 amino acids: CASSAGLSTEQYV. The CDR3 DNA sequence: TGTGCCAGCAGCGCGGGACTCTCGACCGAGCAGTACGTC.

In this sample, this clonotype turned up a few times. CDR3 region: CASSSRPLNQPQHF. The CDR3 DNA sequence: TGTGCCAGCAGTTCTCGACCGCTCAATCAGCCCCAGCATTTT. The chain combines TRBV12-3 or TRBV12-4 with TRBJ1-5; D gene unclear. Trimming cost V 4 bases and J 3 bases, with 10 bases left between them. The CDR3 loop spans 14 amino acids.

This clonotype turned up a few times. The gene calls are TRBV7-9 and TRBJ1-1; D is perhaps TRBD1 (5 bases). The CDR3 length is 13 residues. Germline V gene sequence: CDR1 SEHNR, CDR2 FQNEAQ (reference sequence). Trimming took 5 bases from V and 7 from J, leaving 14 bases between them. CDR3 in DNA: TGTGCCAGCAGCCCGGGGGGGGGGATTGAAGCTTTCTTT. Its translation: CASSPGGGIEAFF.

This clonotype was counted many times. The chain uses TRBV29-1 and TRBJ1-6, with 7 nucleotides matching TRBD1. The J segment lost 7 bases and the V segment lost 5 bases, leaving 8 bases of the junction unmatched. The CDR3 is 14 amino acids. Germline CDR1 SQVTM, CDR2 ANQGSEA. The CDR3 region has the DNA TGCAGCGTTTCTACCGGGACAGAGAATTCACCCCTCCACTTT. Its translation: CSVSTGTENSPLHF.

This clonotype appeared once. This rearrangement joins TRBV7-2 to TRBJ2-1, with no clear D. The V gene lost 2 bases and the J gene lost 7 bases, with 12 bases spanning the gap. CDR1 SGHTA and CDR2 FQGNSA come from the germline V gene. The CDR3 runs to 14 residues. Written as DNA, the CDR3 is TGTGCCAGCAGCTTAATAAAGGTGCGGAATGAGCAGTTCTTC. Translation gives CASSLIKVRNEQFF. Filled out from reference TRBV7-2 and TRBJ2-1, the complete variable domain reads GAGVSQSPSNKVTEKGKDVELRCDPISGHTALYWYRQSLGQGLEFLIYFQGNSAPDKSGLPSDRFSAERTGGSVSTLTIQRTQQEDSAVYLCASSLIKVRNEQFFGPGTRLTVL.

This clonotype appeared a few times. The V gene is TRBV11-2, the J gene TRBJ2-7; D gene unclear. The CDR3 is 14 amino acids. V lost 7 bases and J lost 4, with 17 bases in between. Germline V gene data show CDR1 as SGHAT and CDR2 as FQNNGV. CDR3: CASTSSQVYYEQYF. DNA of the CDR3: TGTGCCAGCACCTCTTCTCAGGTTTATTACGAGCAGTACTTC.

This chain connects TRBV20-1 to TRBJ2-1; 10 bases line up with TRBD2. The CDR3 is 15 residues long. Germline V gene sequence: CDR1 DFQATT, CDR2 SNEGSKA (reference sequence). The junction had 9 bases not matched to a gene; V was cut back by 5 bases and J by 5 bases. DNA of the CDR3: TGCAGTGCTCCTCTCCTAGCGGGGGTTAACAATGAGCAGTTCTTC. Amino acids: CSAPLLAGVNNEQFF.

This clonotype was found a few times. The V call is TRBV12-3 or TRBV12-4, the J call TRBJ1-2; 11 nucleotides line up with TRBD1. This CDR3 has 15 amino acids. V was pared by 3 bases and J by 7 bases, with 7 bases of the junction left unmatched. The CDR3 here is CASSFRAGTGGGYTF. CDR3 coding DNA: TGTGCCAGCAGTTTTAGGGCCGGGACAGGGGGTGGCTACACCTTC.

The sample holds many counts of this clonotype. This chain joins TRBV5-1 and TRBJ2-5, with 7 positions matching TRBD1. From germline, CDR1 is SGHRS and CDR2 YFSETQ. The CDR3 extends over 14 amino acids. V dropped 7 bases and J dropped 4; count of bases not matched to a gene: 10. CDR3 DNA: TGCGCCAGCGGCCGACAGGGTGGAGGAGAGACCCAGTACTTC. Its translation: CASGRQGGGETQYF.

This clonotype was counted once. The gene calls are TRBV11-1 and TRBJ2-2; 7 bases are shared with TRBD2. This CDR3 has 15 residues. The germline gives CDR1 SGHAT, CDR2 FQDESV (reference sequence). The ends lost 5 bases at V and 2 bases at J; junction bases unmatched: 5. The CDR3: CASSPEGLNTGELFF. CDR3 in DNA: TGTGCCAGCAGCCCAGAGGGACTAAACACCGGGGAGCTGTTTTTT. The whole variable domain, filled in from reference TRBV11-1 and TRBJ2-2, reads EAEVAQSPRYKITEKSQAVAFWCDPISGHATLYWYRQILGQGPELLVQFQDESVVDDSQLPKDRFSAERLKGVDSTLKIQPAELGDSAMYLCASSPEGLNTGELFFGEGSRLTVL.